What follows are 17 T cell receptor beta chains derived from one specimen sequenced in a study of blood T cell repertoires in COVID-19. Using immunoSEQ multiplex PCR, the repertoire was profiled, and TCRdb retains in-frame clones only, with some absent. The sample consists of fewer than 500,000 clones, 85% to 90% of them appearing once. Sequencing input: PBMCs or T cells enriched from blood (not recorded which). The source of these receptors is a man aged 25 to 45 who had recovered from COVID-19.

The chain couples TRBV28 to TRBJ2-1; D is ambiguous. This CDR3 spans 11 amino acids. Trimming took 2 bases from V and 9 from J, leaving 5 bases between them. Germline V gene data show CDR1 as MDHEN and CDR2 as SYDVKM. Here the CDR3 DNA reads TGTGCCAGCAGTTTACGGTCTGAGCAGTTCTTC. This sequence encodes CASSLRSEQFF. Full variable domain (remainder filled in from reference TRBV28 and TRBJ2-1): DVKVTQSSRYLVKRTGEKVFLECVQDMDHENMFWYRQDPGLGLRLIYFSYDVKMKEKGDIPEGYSVSREKKERFSLILESASTNQTSMYLCASSLRSEQFFGPGTRLTVL.

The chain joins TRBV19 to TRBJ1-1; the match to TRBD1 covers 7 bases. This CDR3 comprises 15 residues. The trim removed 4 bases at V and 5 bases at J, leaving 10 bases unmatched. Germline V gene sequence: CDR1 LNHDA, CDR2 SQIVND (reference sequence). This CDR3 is CASSTDRAQGTEAFF. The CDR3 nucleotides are TGTGCCAGTAGTACAGACAGGGCCCAGGGGACTGAAGCTTTCTTT.

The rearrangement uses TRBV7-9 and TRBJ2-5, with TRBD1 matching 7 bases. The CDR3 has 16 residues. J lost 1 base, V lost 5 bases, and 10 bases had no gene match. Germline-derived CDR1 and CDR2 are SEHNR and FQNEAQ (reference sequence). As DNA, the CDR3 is TGTGCCAGCAGCCTACACAGACAGGGCCCCCAAGAGACCCAGTACTTC. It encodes CASSLHRQGPQETQYF.

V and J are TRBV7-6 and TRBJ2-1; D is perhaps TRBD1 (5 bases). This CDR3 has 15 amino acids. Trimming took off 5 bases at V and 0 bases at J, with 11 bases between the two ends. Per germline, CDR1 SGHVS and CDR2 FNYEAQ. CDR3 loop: CASSPGHVSYNEQFF. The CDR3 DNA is TGTGCCAGCAGCCCAGGACATGTCTCCTACAATGAGCAGTTCTTC. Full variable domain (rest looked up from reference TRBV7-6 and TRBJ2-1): GAGVSQSPRYKVTKRGQDVALRCDPISGHVSLYWYRQALGQGPEFLTYFNYEAQQDKSGLPNDRFSAERPEGSISTLTIQRTEQRDSAMYRCASSPGHVSYNEQFFGPGTRLTVL.

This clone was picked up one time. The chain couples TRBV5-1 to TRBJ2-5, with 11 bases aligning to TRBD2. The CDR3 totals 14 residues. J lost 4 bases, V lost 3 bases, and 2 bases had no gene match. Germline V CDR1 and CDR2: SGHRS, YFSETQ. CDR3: CASSYGLAGETQYF. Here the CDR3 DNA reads TGCGCCAGCAGCTACGGACTAGCGGGAGAGACCCAGTACTTC.

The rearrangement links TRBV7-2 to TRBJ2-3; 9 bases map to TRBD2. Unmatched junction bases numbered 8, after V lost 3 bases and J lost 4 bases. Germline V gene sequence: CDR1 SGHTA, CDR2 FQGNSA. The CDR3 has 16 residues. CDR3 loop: CASSFGGGLAPDTQYF. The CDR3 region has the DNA TGTGCCAGCAGCTTCGGGGGGGGACTAGCCCCAGATACGCAGTATTTT.

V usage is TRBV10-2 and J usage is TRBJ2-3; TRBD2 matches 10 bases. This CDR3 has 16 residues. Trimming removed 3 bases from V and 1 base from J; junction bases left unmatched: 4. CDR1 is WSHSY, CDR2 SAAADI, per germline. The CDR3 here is CASSESLAGGTDTQYF. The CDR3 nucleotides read TGCGCCAGCAGTGAATCCCTAGCGGGAGGCACAGATACGCAGTATTTT.

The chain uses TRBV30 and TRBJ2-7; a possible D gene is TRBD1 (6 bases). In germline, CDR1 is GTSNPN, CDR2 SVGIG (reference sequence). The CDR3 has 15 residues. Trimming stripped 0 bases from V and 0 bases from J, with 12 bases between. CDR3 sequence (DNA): TGTGCCTGGAGTGTACCAGGGGTGAGCTCCTACGAGCAGTACTTC. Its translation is CAWSVPGVSSYEQYF.

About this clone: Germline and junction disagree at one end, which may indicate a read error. The CDR3 DNA reads as TGTGCCAGCAGATTAGCGGGAGGCCCCGGGCAGTACTTC. Encoded protein: CASRLAGGPGQYF. The chain is built from TRBV7-9 and TRBJ2-7; 10 bases map to TRBD2. This CDR3 has 13 amino acids. The germline V gene encodes CDR1 SEHNR and CDR2 FQNEAQ (reference sequence).

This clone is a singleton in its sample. CDR3 amino acids: CASSQGTSGFPYEQYF. Written as DNA, the CDR3 is TGCGCCAGCAGCCAAGGGACTAGCGGGTTTCCCTACGAGCAGTACTTC. V usage is TRBV4-1 and J usage is TRBJ2-7; 11 bases match TRBD2. The germline V gene has CDR1 MGHRA and CDR2 YSYEKL. V gave up 1 base and J gave up 2 bases; unmatched junction bases: 4. This CDR3 contains 16 residues.

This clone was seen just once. The CDR3 DNA reads TGCGCCAGCAGCCAAGGGGGCCGGACGGGGAACACTGAAGCTTTCTTT. It encodes CASSQGGRTGNTEAFF. The chain combines TRBV4-1 with TRBJ1-1; tentatively, D is TRBD1 (5 bases). The germline V and J ends were trimmed by 1 base and 1 base, with 13 bases remaining between them. The CDR3 contains 16 residues. Per germline, CDR1 MGHRA and CDR2 YSYEKL.

The DNA of the CDR3 is TGTGCCAGCAGCCCCACTAGCGGGATTTGGTCCGGGGAGCTGTTTTTT. This codes for CASSPTSGIWSGELFF. This chain links TRBV7-6 with TRBJ2-2; TRBD2 aligns across 10 bases. V was clipped by 5 bases and J by 6 bases; unmatched bases: 9. The germline CDR1 and CDR2 sequences are SGHVS and FNYEAQ. There are 16 residues in the CDR3.

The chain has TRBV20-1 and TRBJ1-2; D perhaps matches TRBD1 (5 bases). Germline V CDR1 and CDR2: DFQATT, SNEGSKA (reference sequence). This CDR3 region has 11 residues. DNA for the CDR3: TGCAGCTCGACAGTCAACTATGGCTACACCTTC. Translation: CSSTVNYGYTF.

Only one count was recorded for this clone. CDR3 sequence: CASSSGLADLFF. The CDR3 nucleotides read TGTGCCAGCAGTTCCGGACTAGCGGATCTGTTCTTC. V usage is TRBV12-3 or TRBV12-4 and J usage is TRBJ2-1; 10 positions match TRBD2. This CDR3 comprises 12 residues. Germline trimming cut 4 bases from V and 15 bases from J; bases unmatched to any gene: 6.

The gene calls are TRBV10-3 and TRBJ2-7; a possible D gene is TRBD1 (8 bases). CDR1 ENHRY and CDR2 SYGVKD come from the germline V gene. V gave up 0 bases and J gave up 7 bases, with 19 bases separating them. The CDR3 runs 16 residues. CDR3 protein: CAISESYRGTTREQYF. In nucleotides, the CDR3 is TGTGCCATCAGTGAGTCTTACAGGGGGACTACGCGGGAGCAGTACTTC.

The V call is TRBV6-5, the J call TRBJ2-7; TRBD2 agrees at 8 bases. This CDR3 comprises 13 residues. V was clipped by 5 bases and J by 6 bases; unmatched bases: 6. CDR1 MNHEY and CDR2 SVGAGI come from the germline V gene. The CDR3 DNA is TGTGCCAGCAGTCACGGGGGGGCTCTCGAGCAGTACTTC. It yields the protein CASSHGGALEQYF.

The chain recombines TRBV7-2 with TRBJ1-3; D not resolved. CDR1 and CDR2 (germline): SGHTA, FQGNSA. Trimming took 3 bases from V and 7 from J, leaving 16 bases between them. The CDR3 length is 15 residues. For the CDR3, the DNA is TGTGCCAGCAGCTTCAGAGGCACTCTGAGTAACACCATATATTTT. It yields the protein CASSFRGTLSNTIYF.